This T cell receptor beta chain emerged from a study of shared T cell receptors in the human thymus. The data were produced by immunoSEQ multiplex PCR, yet TCRdb's version contains in-frame clones alone and is incomplete. The sample has about 660,000 clones; roughly 90% are singletons. Deletions cut 3 bases from V and 0 bases from J, with 18 bases between. The CDR3 is 19 amino acids. Germline V CDR1 and CDR2: SEHNR, FQNEAQ (reference sequence). These same data were also listed under a study on human thymus T cells. That paper states: Donor material was obtained from healthy Finnish infants undergoing corrective surgery for congenital heart defects. Resections from corrective heart surgery supplied the thymus tissue. Across thymic and blood repertoires, the usage of V and J genes appeared to be biased. A high degree of thymic repertoire overlap among unrelated individuals was reported in related research.

Sequencing was carried out using thymocytes. The chain carries TRBV7-9 and TRBJ2-6; D remains ambiguous. This sequence originates from a boy in the first two years of life with a congenital heart defect. The CDR3 DNA sequence: TGTGCCAGCAGCTTTGATGCAGGCTTCCATTTCTCTGGGGCCAACGTCCTGACTTTC. Its translation is CASSFDAGFHFSGANVLTF.